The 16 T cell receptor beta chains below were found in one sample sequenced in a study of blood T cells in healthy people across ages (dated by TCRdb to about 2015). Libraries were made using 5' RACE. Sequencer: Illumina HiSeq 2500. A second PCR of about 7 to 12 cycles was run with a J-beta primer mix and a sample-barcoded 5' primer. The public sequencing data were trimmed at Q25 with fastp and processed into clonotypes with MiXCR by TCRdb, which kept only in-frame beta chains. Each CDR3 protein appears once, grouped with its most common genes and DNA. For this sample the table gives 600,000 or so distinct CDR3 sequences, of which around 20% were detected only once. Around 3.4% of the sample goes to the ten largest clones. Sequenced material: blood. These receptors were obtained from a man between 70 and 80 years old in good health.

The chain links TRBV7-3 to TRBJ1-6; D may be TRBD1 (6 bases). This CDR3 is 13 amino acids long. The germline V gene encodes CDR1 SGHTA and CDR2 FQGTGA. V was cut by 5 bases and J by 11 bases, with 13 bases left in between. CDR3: CASSPQGLAPLHF. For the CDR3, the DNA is TGTGCCAGCAGCCCTCAGGGGTTAGCACCCCTCCACTTT.

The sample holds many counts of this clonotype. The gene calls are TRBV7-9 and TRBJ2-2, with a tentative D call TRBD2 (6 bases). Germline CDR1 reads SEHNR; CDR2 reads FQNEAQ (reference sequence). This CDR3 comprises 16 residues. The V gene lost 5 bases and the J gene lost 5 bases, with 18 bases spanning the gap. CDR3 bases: TGTGCCAGCAGCCCACCCTCGGGACTTTTAACCGGGGAGCTGTTTTTT. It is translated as CASSPPSGLLTGELFF.

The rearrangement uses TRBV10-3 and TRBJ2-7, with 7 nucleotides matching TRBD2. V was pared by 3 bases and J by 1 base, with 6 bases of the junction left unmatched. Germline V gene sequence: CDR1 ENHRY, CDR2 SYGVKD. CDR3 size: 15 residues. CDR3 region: CAISDTGGLSYEQYF. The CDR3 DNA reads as TGTGCCATCAGTGATACGGGAGGACTTTCCTACGAGCAGTACTTC.

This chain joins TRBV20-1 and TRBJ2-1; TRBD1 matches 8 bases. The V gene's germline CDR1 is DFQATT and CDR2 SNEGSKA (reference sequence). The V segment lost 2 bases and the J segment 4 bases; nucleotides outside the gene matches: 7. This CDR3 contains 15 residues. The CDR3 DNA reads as TGCAGTGCTAGACCCCGACAGGGGATGTACAATGAGCAGTTCTTC. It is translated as CSARPRQGMYNEQFF.

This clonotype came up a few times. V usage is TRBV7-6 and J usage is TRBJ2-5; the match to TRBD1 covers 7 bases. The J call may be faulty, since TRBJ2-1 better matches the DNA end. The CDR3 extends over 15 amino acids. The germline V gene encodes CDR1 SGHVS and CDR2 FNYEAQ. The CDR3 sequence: CASSSQTGNYNEQFF. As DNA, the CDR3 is TGTGCCAGCAGCTCGCAGACAGGGAACTACAATGAGCAGTTCTTC.

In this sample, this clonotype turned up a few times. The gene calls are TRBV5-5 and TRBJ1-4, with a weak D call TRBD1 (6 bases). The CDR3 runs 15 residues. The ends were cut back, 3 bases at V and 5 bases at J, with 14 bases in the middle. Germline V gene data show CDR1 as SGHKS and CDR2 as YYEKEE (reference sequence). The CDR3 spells CASSYQGISNEKLFF. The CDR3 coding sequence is TGTGCCAGCAGCTATCAGGGGATTTCAAATGAAAAACTGTTTTTT.

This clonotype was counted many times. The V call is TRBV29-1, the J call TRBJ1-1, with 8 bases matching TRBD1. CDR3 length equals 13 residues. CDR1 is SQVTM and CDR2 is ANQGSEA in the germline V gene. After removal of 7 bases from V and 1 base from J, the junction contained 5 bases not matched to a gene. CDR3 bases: TGCAGCGGTGCAGGGGGCGCGAACACTGAAGCTTTCTTT. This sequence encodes CSGAGGANTEAFF.

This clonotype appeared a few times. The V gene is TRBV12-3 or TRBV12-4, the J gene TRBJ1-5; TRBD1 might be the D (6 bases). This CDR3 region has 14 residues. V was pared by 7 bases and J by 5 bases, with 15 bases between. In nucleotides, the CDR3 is TGTGCCAGCACCGGCCAGGGGACCTATCAGCCCCAGCATTTT. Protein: CASTGQGTYQPQHF.

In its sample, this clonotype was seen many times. CDR3 amino acids: CASSRSGTENYNEQFF. CDR3 coding DNA: TGTGCCAGCAGTCGCTCCGGGACAGAGAATTACAATGAGCAGTTCTTC. This rearrangement joins TRBV6-6 to TRBJ2-1; 7 nucleotides line up with TRBD1. The germline V gene encodes CDR1 MNHNY and CDR2 SVGAGI (reference sequence). The CDR3 extends over 16 amino acids. V dropped 5 bases and J dropped 4; count of bases not matched to a gene: 11.

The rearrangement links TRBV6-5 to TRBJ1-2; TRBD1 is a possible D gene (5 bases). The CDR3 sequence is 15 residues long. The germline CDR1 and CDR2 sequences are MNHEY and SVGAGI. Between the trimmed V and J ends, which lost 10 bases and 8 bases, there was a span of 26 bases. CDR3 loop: CAIKRSGQGFGGYTF. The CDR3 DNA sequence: TGTGCCATAAAAAGAAGTGGGCAGGGTTTTGGAGGCTACACCTTC.

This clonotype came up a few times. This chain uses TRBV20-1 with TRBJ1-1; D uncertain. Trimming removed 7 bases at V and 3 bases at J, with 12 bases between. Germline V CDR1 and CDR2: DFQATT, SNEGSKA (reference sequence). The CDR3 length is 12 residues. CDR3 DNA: TGCAGTGTCCAGCCCAGAGACACTGAAGCTTTCTTT. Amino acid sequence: CSVQPRDTEAFF.

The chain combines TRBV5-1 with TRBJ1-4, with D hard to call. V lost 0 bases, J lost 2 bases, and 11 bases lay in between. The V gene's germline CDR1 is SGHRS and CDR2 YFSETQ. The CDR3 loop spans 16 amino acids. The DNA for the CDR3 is TGCGCCAGCAGCTTGGGTCCATCTGCGACTAATGAAAAACTGTTTTTT. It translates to CASSLGPSATNEKLFF.

As DNA, the CDR3 is TGCGCCAGCAGCTTGGAACTAGCGGGAGTGGATACGCAGTATTTT. Its translation: CASSLELAGVDTQYF. The chain links TRBV5-1 to TRBJ2-3; 11 bases align to TRBD2. V gave up 0 bases and J gave up 6 bases; unmatched junction bases: 3. Per the germline V gene, CDR1 is SGHRS and CDR2 is YFSETQ. CDR3 length: 15 amino acids.

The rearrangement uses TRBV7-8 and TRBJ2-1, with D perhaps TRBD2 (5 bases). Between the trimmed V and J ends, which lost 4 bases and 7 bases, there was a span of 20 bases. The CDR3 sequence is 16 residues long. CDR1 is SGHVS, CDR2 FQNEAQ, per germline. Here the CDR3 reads CASSSRWRSASNEQFF. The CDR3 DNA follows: TGTGCCAGCAGCTCCCGTTGGAGGTCGGCATCGAATGAGCAGTTCTTC.

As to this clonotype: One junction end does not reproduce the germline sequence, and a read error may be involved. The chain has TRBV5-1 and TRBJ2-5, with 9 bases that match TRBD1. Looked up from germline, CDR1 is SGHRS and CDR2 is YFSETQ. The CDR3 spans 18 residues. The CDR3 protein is CASSLVGQGVASQETQHF. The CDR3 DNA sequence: TGCGCCAGCAGCTTGGTGGGACAGGGAGTTGCCAGCCAAGAGACCCAGCACTTC. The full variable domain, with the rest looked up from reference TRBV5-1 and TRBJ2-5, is KAGVTQTPRYLIKTRGQQVTLSCSPISGHRSVSWYQQTPGQGLQFLFEYFSETQRNKGNFPGRFSGRQFSNSRSEMNVSTLELGDSALYLCASSLVGQGVASQETQHFGPGTRLLVL.

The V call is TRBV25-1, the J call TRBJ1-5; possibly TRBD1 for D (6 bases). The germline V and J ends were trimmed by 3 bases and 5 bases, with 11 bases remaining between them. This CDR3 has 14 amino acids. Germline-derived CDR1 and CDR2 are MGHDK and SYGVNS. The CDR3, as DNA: TGTGCCAGCAGTGATTTGGCAGGGGATCAGCCCCAGCATTTT. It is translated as CASSDLAGDQPQHF.